A single sample gave rise to the 15 T cell receptor beta chains below, sequenced in a study of CD8 T cells in ankylosing spondylitis. One entry per CDR3 protein, called by TCRdb with MiXCR from the 5' RACE reads. Of about 100,000 distinct CDR3 sequences listed, about 8.5% are singletons. Specimen: blood, either unsorted or a sorted T cell fraction (not recorded which). The receptors were gathered from a male donor with ankylosing spondylitis or in good health (not recorded which).

Only a few counts were recorded for this clonotype. The rearrangement links TRBV7-9 to TRBJ2-2; 12 nucleotides match TRBD2. Germline values: CDR1 SEHNR, CDR2 FQNEAQ (reference sequence). J was trimmed by 6 bases and V by 5 bases; bases with no gene match: 7. The CDR3 sequence is 16 residues long. CDR3 sequence reads: CASSPTSGRIAGELFF. The CDR3 region has the DNA TGTGCCAGCAGCCCGACTAGCGGGAGAATCGCCGGGGAGCTGTTTTTT.

This clonotype was counted many times. The chain has TRBV4-2 and TRBJ1-6, with D tentatively TRBD1 (5 bases). Germline CDR1 reads LGHNA; CDR2 reads YNFKEQ. V lost 1 base and J 7 bases, leaving 11 bases between the germline ends. The CDR3 extends over 15 amino acids. The CDR3: CASSQAYRRNSPLHF. The CDR3 bases are TGTGCCAGCAGCCAAGCCTACAGGCGGAATTCACCCCTCCACTTT.

This clonotype was counted at least ten times. The J gene is TRBJ2-7, the V gene TRBV4-3; D unresolved. V was shortened by 0 bases and J by 2 bases, with 20 bases between the two germline ends. There are 18 residues in the CDR3. Germline V gene data show CDR1 as LGHNA and CDR2 as YSLEER. Here the CDR3 DNA reads TGCGCCAGCAGCCAAGAACCGTGGCATTCAGGCTTGACCTACGAGCAGTACTTC. It translates to CASSQEPWHSGLTYEQYF.

Of note for this clonotype: A much more abundant neighbour one base away suggests this may be a read error. The chain joins TRBV4-2 to TRBJ1-1, with D possibly matching TRBD1 (5 bases). Trimming took off 0 bases at V and 3 bases at J, with 11 bases between the two ends. CDR1 and CDR2 (germline): LGHNA, YNFKEQ. CDR3 length equals 15 residues. CDR3 in amino acids: CASSQDRGRDTEAFF. The CDR3 nucleotides read TGTGCCAGCAGCCAAGATAGGGGAAGGGACACTGAAGCTTTCTTT.

This clonotype has a count of ten or more. J is TRBJ2-1 and V is TRBV10-1; TRBD2 matches 8 bases. CDR3 length: 19 residues. Germline values: CDR1 WNHNN, CDR2 SYGVQD (reference sequence). The V and J ends lost 0 bases and 0 bases, in that order; junction bases with no gene match: 10. The CDR3: CASSESATSGRSSYNEQFF. The CDR3 DNA follows: TGCGCCAGCAGTGAGTCCGCTACTAGCGGAAGGAGCTCCTACAATGAGCAGTTCTTC.

This clonotype was counted ten times or more. The chain carries TRBV14 and TRBJ2-1; weak D call: TRBD2 (6 bases). This CDR3 comprises 15 residues. Trimming pared 0 bases from V and 2 bases from J, leaving 8 bases between. Germline CDR1 reads SGHDN; CDR2 reads FVKESK. CDR3: CASSQDTGAYNEQFF. The DNA of the CDR3 is TGTGCCAGCAGCCAAGACACGGGAGCCTACAATGAGCAGTTCTTC.

This clonotype came up many times. The chain is built from TRBV20-1 and TRBJ2-3; the D gene is possibly TRBD1 (6 bases). Germline V CDR1 and CDR2: DFQATT, SNEGSKA (reference sequence). V was shortened by 6 bases and J by 0 bases, with 10 bases between the two germline ends. This CDR3 is 13 amino acids long. The CDR3 loop is CSALDSSTDTQYF. DNA for the CDR3: TGCAGTGCCTTGGACAGCAGCACAGATACGCAGTATTTT.

Ten or more counts support this clonotype. The gene calls are TRBV10-3 and TRBJ1-5; D might be TRBD1 (5 bases). This CDR3 contains 15 residues. Germline CDR1 reads ENHRY; CDR2 reads SYGVKD. V shed 10 bases and J shed 1 base, with 17 bases lying between them. This CDR3 reads CATYPGGASNQPQHF. The CDR3 DNA reads TGTGCCACCTACCCGGGGGGTGCAAGCAATCAGCCCCAGCATTTT.

Many counts were recorded for this clonotype. The V gene is TRBV27, the J gene TRBJ2-7; D is possibly TRBD2 (6 bases). There are 15 residues in the CDR3. The V end was cut by 4 bases, the J end by 2 bases, with 15 bases between. The germline V gene has CDR1 MNHEY and CDR2 SMNVEV (reference sequence). This chain's CDR3 is CASSSTGTWTYEQYF. The CDR3 DNA is TGTGCCAGCAGTTCCACCGGGACTTGGACCTACGAGCAGTACTTC.

The genes are TRBV10-3 and TRBJ2-3; possibly TRBD1 for D (6 bases). The V and J ends lost 2 bases and 3 bases respectively, with 12 bases between them. The germline CDR1 and CDR2 sequences are ENHRY and SYGVKD. The CDR3 contains 15 residues. The CDR3 DNA sequence: TGTGCCATCAGTGAGAGTCACAGGGAAACAGATACGCAGTATTTT. As protein: CAISESHRETDTQYF.

This chain connects TRBV7-2 to TRBJ2-3; 10 nucleotides match TRBD2. Germline V gene data show CDR1 as SGHTA and CDR2 as FQGNSA. The CDR3 sequence is 16 residues long. Losses at the gene ends were 1 base for V and 5 bases for J; bases not matched to a gene: 6. The CDR3 spells CASSLGIAGGRDTQYF. In nucleotides, the CDR3 is TGTGCCAGCAGCTTAGGGATAGCGGGGGGCCGAGATACGCAGTATTTT. Combining the CDR3 with reference TRBV7-2 and TRBJ2-3 gives the whole variable domain GAGVSQSPSNKVTEKGKDVELRCDPISGHTALYWYRQSLGQGLEFLIYFQGNSAPDKSGLPSDRFSAERTGGSVSTLTIQRTQQEDSAVYLCASSLGIAGGRDTQYFGPGTRLTVL.

This clonotype was counted ten times or more. This sequence joins TRBV4-1 and TRBJ2-1; weak D call: TRBD2 (5 bases). CDR1 and CDR2 from the germline V gene are MGHRA and YSYEKL. This CDR3 is built from 14 residues. V lost 5 bases to trimming and J lost 6 bases, with 14 bases between them. CDR3 protein: CASSSYPAGNEQFF. Here the CDR3 DNA reads TGCGCCAGCAGCTCTTACCCCGCGGGCAATGAGCAGTTCTTC.

The table lists this clonotype with many counts. The chain employs TRBV20-1 and TRBJ2-1; D remains unclear. Germline V CDR1 and CDR2: DFQATT, SNEGSKA (reference sequence). The length of the CDR3 is 13 residues. Trimming removed 0 bases from V and 4 bases from J, with 7 bases in between. The CDR3: CSARDLGYNEQFF. CDR3 nucleotide sequence: TGCAGTGCTAGAGATTTGGGGTACAATGAGCAGTTCTTC.

This clonotype was counted ten times or more. V usage is TRBV7-9 and J usage is TRBJ2-1; a weak D match, TRBD1 (5 bases). Germline CDR1 reads SEHNR; CDR2 reads FQNEAQ (reference sequence). This CDR3 has 13 residues. Trimming left V 3 bases short and J 2 bases short, with 5 bases between. The CDR3 is CASSLDTYNEQFF. The CDR3, as DNA: TGTGCCAGCAGCTTGGACACCTACAATGAGCAGTTCTTC. The full variable domain, in which reference TRBV7-9 and TRBJ2-1 provide the parts outside the CDR3, is DTGVSQNPRHKITKRGQNVTFRCDPISEHNRLYWYRQTLGQGPEFLTYFQNEAQLEKSRLLSDRFSAERPKGSFSTLEIQRTEQGDSAMYLCASSLDTYNEQFFGPGTRLTVL.

At least ten counts were recorded for this clonotype. This chain connects TRBV5-1 to TRBJ1-5; D call uncertain. Germline-derived CDR1 and CDR2 are SGHRS and YFSETQ. Trimming removed 4 bases from V and 2 bases from J, with 10 bases in between. CDR3 size: 14 residues. This CDR3 is CASSDDGGNQPQHF. CDR3 coding DNA: TGCGCCAGCAGCGACGACGGTGGCAATCAGCCCCAGCATTTT.